Listed here is a single T cell receptor (beta chain). The CDR3 loop spans 17 amino acids. Trimming cost V 5 bases and J 4 bases; bases outside gene matches: 16. CDR1 and CDR2 (germline): SGHTS, YDEGEE. This specimen comes from a study of blood T cell repertoires in COVID-19. Study-level information: COVID-19 samples collected from the United States, Italy and Spain covered acute and convalescent phases. In each case, the material was cDNA or gDNA derived from T cells, B-cell-depleted T cells, or PBMCs.

Methods used by the authors: How many nucleated cells were present was estimated from reference gene primer amplification. Sequencing used immunoSEQ multiplex PCR; TCRdb keeps in-frame clones, though not all of them. Clonal size and the V and J genes are those of that table, whereas D and trimming came from the DNA. Of approximately 350,000 clones listed, approximately 90% are singletons. J is TRBJ1-2 and V is TRBV5-8; 8 bases align to TRBD1. The sequenced sample consisted of peripheral blood. The TCR was taken from a woman aged 18 to 35 who had recovered from COVID-19. CDR3 DNA sequence: TGTGCCAGCAGACGAGTCGGACAGGGCCTACGGATCTATGGCTACACCTTC. It codes for CASRRVGQGLRIYGYTF.